The 10 T cell receptor beta chains reported below all come from one sample, sequenced in a study of immune cell composition in non-small cell lung cancer. The assay was immunoSEQ multiplex PCR, and TCRdb's table has in-frame clones only and misses some. Of roughly 5,800 clones in the sample, around nine tenths were seen once. Normal lung was sampled as far from the tumour as possible, at least 3 cm. Sample: non-adjacent lung tissue. The source is a human donor with non-small cell lung cancer.

V gene TRBV4-3 combines with J gene TRBJ1-1, with 7 bases identical to TRBD1. The CDR3 has 12 residues. The germline V gene has CDR1 LGHNA and CDR2 YSLEER. Trimming at V came to 4 bases and at J to 12 bases, leaving 8 bases not matched to a gene. CDR3 residues: CASSRTQGNTFF. Written as DNA, the CDR3 is TGCGCCAGCAGCCGAACACAGGGGAACACTTTCTTT.

V usage is TRBV29-1 and J usage is TRBJ1-1; a possible D gene is TRBD1 (6 bases). Between the trimmed V and J ends, which lost 6 bases and 1 base, there was a span of 12 bases. The CDR3 loop spans 13 amino acids. Germline V gives CDR1 SQVTM, CDR2 ANQGSEA. CDR3 loop: CSVSDRTNTEAFF. In nucleotides, the CDR3 is TGCAGCGTGTCCGACAGGACGAACACTGAAGCTTTCTTT.

This clone was found once. This chain joins TRBV5-5 and TRBJ1-2, with D uncertain. This CDR3 has 12 residues. V gave up 4 bases and J gave up 8 bases, with 12 bases separating them. Germline V gene sequence: CDR1 SGHKS, CDR2 YYEKEE (reference sequence). DNA for the CDR3: TGTGCCAGCAGCCAAACTCGGGAGGGCTACACCTTC. Protein sequence: CASSQTREGYTF.

The gene calls are TRBV7-9 and TRBJ2-5; perhaps TRBD1 as D (6 bases). Germline V gives CDR1 SEHNR, CDR2 FQNEAQ (reference sequence). The length of the CDR3 is 14 residues. V lost 4 bases and J 5 bases, leaving 14 bases between the germline ends. CDR3 DNA: TGTGCCAGCAGCTCCCTCAGGGACATGGAGACCCAGTACTTC. Its protein product is CASSSLRDMETQYF.

This clone was observed a single time. The V call is TRBV27, the J call TRBJ2-7; D may be TRBD2 (6 bases). CDR3 length equals 16 residues. Trimming stripped 3 bases from V and 3 bases from J, with 18 bases between. CDR1 MNHEY and CDR2 SMNVEV come from the germline V gene (reference sequence). The CDR3 DNA is TGTGCCAGCAGTTTTCTCTCCGGGAGCCTCCTCTACGAGCAGTACTTC. Translated, it gives CASSFLSGSLLYEQYF.

The rearrangement uses TRBV7-2 and TRBJ2-5; TRBD1 matches at 8 bases. The CDR3 extends over 14 amino acids. Germline CDR1 SGHTA, CDR2 FQGNSA. V dropped 1 base and J dropped 4; count of bases not matched to a gene: 2. The CDR3 DNA reads as TGTGCCAGCAGCTTAGTCAGGGGGCGAGAGACCCAGTACTTC. It codes for CASSLVRGRETQYF.

The CDR3 loop is CASSLGRGSLEQYF. The DNA for the CDR3 is TGTGCCAGCAGCTTAGGTCGAGGGTCTCTCGAGCAGTACTTC. This chain joins TRBV7-3 and TRBJ2-7; possibly TRBD2 for D (5 bases). The germline V gene has CDR1 SGHTA and CDR2 FQGTGA. The ends were cut back, 2 bases at V and 6 bases at J, with 14 bases in the middle. This CDR3 spans 14 amino acids.

This chain uses TRBV7-9 with TRBJ2-7; TRBD2 matches 11 bases. Germline lookup yields CDR1 SEHNR and CDR2 FQNEAQ (reference sequence). Germline trimming cut 1 base from V and 7 bases from J; bases unmatched to any gene: 6. The CDR3 length is 15 residues. In nucleotides, the CDR3 is TGTGCCAGCAGCTTAGTTAGCGGGAGGGCGGGTGAGCAGTACTTC. Translating it yields CASSLVSGRAGEQYF.

V is TRBV7-6 and J is TRBJ2-1, with 9 bases fitting TRBD2. The germline gives CDR1 SGHVS, CDR2 FNYEAQ. The CDR3 consists of 15 residues. Unmatched junction bases numbered 10, after V lost 4 bases and J lost 9 bases. The CDR3 coding sequence is TGTGCCAGCAGCTCAGTTGGGACTAGCTCACCTGAGCAGTTCTTC. This gives the protein CASSSVGTSSPEQFF.

This chain joins TRBV18 and TRBJ2-1; 14 bases align to TRBD2. This CDR3 has 16 residues. Germline loops: CDR1 KGHSH, CDR2 LQKENI. V shed 4 bases, J shed 7 bases, and the junction held 6 bases outside the gene matches. As DNA, the CDR3 is TGTGCCAGCTCACTCCCGGGACTAGCGGGGGTGAATGAGCAGTTCTTC. This codes for CASSLPGLAGVNEQFF.